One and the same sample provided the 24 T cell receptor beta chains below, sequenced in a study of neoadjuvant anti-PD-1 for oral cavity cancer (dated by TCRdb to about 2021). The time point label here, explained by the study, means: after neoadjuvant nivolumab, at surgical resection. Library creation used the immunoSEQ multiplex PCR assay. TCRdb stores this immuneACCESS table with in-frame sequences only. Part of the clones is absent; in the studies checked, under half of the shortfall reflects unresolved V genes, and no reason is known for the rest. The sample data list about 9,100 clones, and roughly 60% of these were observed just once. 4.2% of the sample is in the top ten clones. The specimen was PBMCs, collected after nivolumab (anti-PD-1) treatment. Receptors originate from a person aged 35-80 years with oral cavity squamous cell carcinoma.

CDR3 region: CASSLVTSGRRYEQYF. In DNA, the CDR3 is TGTGCCAGCAGCTTAGTGACTAGCGGGAGGAGGTACGAGCAGTACTTC. This rearrangement joins TRBV11-2 to TRBJ2-7, with TRBD2 identical over 13 bases. J gave up 4 bases and V 1 base, and 4 bases lay outside the gene matches. The germline CDR1 and CDR2 sequences are SGHAT and FQNNGV. This CDR3 comprises 16 residues.

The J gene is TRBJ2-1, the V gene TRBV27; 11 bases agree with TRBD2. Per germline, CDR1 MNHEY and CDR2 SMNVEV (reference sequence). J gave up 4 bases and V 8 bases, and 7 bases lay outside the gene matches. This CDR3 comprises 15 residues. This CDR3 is CASGDLAGGYNEQFF. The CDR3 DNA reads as TGTGCCAGCGGAGACTTAGCGGGAGGGTACAATGAGCAGTTCTTC.

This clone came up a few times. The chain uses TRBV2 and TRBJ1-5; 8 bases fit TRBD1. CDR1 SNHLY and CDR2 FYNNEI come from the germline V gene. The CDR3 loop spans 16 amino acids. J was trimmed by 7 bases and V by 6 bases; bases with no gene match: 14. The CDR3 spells CASSARGQGAGQPQHF. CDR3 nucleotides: TGTGCCAGCAGCGCTCGAGGACAGGGAGCGGGACAGCCCCAGCATTTT.

This CDR3 is CASSLGVSGQFRNEQFF. DNA of the CDR3: TGCGCCAGCAGCTTGGGGGTTTCAGGGCAGTTCCGCAATGAGCAGTTCTTC. The chain employs TRBV5-1 and TRBJ2-1; TRBD1 might be the D (5 bases). Trimming removed 0 bases at V and 6 bases at J, with 19 bases between. This CDR3 contains 17 residues. CDR1 SGHRS and CDR2 YFSETQ come from the germline V gene. Combining the CDR3 with reference TRBV5-1 and TRBJ2-1 gives the whole variable domain KAGVTQTPRYLIKTRGQQVTLSCSPISGHRSVSWYQQTPGQGLQFLFEYFSETQRNKGNFPGRFSGRQFSNSRSEMNVSTLELGDSALYLCASSLGVSGQFRNEQFFGPGTRLTVL.

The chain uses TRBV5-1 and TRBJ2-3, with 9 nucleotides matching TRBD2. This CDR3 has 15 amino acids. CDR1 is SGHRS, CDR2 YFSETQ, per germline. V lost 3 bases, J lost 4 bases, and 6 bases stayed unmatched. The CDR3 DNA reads TGCGCCAGCAGCTCGGCTAGCGGGGTGTCAGATACGCAGTATTTT. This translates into CASSSASGVSDTQYF.

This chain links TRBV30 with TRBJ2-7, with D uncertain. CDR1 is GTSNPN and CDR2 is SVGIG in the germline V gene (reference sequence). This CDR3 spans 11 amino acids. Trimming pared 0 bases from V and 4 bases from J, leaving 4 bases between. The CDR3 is CAWSVLYEQYF. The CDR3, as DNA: TGTGCCTGGAGTGTTCTTTACGAGCAGTACTTC.

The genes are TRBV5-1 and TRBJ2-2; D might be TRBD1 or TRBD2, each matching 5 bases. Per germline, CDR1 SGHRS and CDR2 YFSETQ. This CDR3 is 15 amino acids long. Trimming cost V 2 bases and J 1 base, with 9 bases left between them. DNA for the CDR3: TGCGCCAGCAGCTTCCGGGACGGGAACACCGGGGAGCTGTTTTTT. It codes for CASSFRDGNTGELFF.

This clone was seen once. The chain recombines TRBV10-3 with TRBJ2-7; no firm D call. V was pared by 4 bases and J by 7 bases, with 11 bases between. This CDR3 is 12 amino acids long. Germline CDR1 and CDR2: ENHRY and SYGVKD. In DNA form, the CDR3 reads TGTGCCATCAGTGGTTCGTTAGGGGAGCAGTACTTC. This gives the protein CAISGSLGEQYF.

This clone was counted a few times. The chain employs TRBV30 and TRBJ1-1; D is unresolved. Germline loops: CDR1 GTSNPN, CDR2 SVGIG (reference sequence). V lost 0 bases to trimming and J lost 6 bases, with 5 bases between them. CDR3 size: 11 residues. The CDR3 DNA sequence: TGTGCCTGGAGTGTACAGTCTGAAGCTTTCTTT. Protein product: CAWSVQSEAFF.

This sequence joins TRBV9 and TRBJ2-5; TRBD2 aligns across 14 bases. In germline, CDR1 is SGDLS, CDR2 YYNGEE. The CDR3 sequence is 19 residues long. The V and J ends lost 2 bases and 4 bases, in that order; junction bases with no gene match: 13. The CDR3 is CASSVGLAGGQNVGETQYF. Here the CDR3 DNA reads TGTGCCAGCAGCGTCGGACTAGCGGGGGGCCAGAATGTAGGAGAGACCCAGTACTTC. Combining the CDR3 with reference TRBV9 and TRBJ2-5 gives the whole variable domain DSGVTQTPKHLITATGQRVTLRCSPRSGDLSVYWYQQSLDQGLQFLIQYYNGEERAKGNILERFSAQQFPDLHSELNLSSLELGDSALYFCASSVGLAGGQNVGETQYFGPGTRLLVL.

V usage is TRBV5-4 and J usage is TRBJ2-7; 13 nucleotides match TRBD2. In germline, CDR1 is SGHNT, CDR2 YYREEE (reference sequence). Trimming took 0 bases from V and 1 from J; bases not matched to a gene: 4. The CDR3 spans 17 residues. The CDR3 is CASSLGLAGGLSYEQYF. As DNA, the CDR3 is TGTGCCAGCAGCTTGGGACTAGCGGGGGGCCTTTCCTACGAGCAGTACTTC.

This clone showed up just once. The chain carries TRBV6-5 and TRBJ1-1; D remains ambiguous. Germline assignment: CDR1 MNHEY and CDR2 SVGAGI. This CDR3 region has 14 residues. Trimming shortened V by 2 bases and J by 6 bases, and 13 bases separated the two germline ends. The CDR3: CASSYDPDRAEAFF. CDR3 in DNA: TGTGCCAGCAGTTACGACCCCGATCGGGCTGAAGCTTTCTTT.

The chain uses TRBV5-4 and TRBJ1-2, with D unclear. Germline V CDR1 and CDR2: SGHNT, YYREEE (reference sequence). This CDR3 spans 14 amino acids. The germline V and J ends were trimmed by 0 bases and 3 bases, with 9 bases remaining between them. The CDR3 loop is CASSLGERDYGYTF. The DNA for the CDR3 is TGTGCCAGCAGCTTGGGAGAGAGGGACTATGGCTACACCTTC.

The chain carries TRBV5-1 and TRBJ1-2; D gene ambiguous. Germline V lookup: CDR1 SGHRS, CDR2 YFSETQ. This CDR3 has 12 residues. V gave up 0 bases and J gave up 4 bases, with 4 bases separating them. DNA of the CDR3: TGCGCCAGCAGCTTGGCTTCCTATGGCTACACCTTC. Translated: CASSLASYGYTF.

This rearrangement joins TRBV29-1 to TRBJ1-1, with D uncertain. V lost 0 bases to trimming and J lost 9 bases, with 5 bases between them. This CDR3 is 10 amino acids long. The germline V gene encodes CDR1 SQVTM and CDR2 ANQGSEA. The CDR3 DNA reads TGCAGCGTTGAAGAGATCCAAGCTTTCTTT. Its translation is CSVEEIQAFF.

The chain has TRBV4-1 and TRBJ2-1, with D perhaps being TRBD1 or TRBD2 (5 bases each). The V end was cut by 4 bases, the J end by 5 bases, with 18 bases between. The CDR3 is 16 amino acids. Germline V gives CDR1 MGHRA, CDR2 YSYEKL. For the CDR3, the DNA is TGCGCCAGCAGCCGGGACGGGGCACTCGGAGACAATGAGCAGTTCTTC. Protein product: CASSRDGALGDNEQFF.

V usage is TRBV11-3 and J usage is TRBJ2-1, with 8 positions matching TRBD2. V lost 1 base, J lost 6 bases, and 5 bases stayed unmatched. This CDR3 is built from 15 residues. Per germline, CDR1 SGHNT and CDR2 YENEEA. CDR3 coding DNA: TGTGCCAGCAGCTTAGTGGGGGGGACTAGCAATGAGCAGTTCTTC. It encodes CASSLVGGTSNEQFF.

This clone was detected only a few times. CDR3: CASSQGSRRGAQYF. The DNA for the CDR3 is TGCGCCAGCAGCCAAGGGTCTAGGCGGGGGGCCCAGTACTTC. The J gene is TRBJ2-5, the V gene TRBV4-1; 8 bases fit TRBD2. The CDR3 runs 14 residues. Trimming removed 1 base from V and 9 bases from J; junction bases left unmatched: 7. Germline V gene sequence: CDR1 MGHRA, CDR2 YSYEKL.

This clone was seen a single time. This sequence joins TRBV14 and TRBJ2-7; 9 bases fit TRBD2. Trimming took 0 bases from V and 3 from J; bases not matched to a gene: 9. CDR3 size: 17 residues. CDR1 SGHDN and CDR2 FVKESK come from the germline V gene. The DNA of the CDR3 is TGTGCCAGCAGCCAAGAAGCCGGGCTAGCGGGGTTCTACGAGCAGTACTTC. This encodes CASSQEAGLAGFYEQYF.

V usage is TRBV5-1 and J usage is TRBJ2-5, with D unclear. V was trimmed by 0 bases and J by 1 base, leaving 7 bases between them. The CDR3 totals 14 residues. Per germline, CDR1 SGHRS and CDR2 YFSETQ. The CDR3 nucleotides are TGCGCCAGCAGCTTGGCAGCAGGCCAAGAGACCCAGTACTTC. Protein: CASSLAAGQETQYF.

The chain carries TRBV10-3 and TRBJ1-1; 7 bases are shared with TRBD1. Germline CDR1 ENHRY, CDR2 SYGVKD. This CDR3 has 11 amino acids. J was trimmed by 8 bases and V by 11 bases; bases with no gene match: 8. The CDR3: CASRGTVEAFF. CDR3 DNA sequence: TGTGCCTCGAGGGGGACAGTAGAAGCTTTCTTT.

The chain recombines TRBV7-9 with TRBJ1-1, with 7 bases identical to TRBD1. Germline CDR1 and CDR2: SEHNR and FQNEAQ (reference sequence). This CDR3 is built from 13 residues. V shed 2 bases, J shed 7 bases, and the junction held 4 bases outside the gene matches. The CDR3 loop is CASSLTTGSEAFF. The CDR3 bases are TGTGCCAGCAGCTTAACGACAGGGAGTGAAGCTTTCTTT.

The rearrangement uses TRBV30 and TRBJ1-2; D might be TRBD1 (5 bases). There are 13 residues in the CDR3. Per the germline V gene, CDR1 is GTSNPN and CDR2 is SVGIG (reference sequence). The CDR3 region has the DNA TGTGCTTTCACCCGGGGGGGTAACTATGGCTACACCTTC. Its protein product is CAFTRGGNYGYTF.

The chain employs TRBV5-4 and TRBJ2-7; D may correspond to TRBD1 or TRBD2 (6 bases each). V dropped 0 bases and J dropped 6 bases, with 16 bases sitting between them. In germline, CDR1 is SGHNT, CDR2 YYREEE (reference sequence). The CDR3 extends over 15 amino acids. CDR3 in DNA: TGTGCCAGCAGCTTGGAAGGGGGGTGGGGCTCCGAGCAGTACTTC. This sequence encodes CASSLEGGWGSEQYF.